The rows below give T cell receptor beta chains drawn from one sample of a study of blood T cell repertoires in COVID-19. Profiling relied on immunoSEQ multiplex PCR, and the TCRdb table lists in-frame clones only, not all of them. The data show about 300,000 clones, around 87% seen once. Specimen: peripheral blood. The source is a man younger than 35 with active or convalescent COVID-19. The conserved cysteine and the conserved F or W are not part of the CDR3 here.

TRBV6-6,ASSRRQGSMRSGNTIY
TRBV9,ASSVARDWRTQY
TRBV7-9,ASISRTRASLLNTEAF
TRBV11-2,ASSPKRGLNTEAF
TRBV5-1,ASSLASGTGGSEAF
TRBV19,ASTRTGGSYNSPLH
TRBV7-2,ASSQIGLAVSYQETQY
TRBV4-1,ASSQQGVRGGYT
TRBV29-1,SVVVRRASGIQETQY
TRBV4-3,ASSRDRVNTEAF
TRBV29-1,SATGQPNTEAF
TRBV9,ASSAHTTVNYGYT
TRBV11-2,ASSPFLEISGNTIY
TRBV3-1/TRBV3-2,ASSQDRGPTMPLH
TRBV9,ASSVEDYTDTQY
TRBV24-1,ATSDPKSGGRGQPQH
TRBV7-6,ASSLAGTEYEQY
TRBV4-3,ASSTDRVSPLH
TRBV7-3,ASSSNGAHYT
TRBV10-2,ASSPRGIVSSYEQY
TRBV5-1,ASSLERLAGVSYEQY
TRBV18,ASSPNNEQF
TRBV7-8,ASSFRQGMRSYNSPLH
TRBV4-2,ASRRDLSTDTQY
TRBV11-1,ASSLTGVYGYT
TRBV4-3,ASSQDSSGALEQY
TRBV25-1,ASSEGGLAPDTQY
TRBV5-1,ASSFSGQGARGYT
TRBV10-1,ASSESQGGDTQY
TRBV7-2,ASSQEGGTHGLTQF
TRBV19,ASRGLGNTEAF
TRBV7-8,ASSPPTSGAYNEQF
TRBV4-2,ASSQERDSGRAEVTQY
TRBV7-9,ASSQAGSTTDTQY
TRBV10-2,ASSLVLRTYNEQF
TRBV10-2,ASRAGTANTEAF
TRBV11-2,ASSSGSGNTIY
TRBV28,ASSFRGLANTQY
TRBV11-2,ASSLGIRAGEQF
TRBV4-2,ASSPSGSVYNEQF
TRBV7-6,ASSYDSLTSTDTQY